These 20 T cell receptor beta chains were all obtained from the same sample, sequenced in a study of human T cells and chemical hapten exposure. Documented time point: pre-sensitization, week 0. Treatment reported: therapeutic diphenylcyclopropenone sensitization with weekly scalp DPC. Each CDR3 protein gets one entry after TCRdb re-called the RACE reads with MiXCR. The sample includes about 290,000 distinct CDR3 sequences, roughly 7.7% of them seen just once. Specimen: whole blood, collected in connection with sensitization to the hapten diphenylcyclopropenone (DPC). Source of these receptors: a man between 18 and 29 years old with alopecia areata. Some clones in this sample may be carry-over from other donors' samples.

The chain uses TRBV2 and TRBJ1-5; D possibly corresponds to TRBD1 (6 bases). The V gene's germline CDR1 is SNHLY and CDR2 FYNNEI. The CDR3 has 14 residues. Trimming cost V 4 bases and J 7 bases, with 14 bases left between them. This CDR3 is CASSVRGRTQPQHF. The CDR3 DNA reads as TGTGCCAGCAGTGTCAGGGGTCGGACGCAGCCCCAGCATTTT.

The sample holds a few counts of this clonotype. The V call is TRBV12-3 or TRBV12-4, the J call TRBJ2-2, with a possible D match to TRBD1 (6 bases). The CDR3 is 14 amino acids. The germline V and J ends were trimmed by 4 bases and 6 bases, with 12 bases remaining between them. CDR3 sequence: CASSSLGAPGELFF. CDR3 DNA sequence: TGTGCCAGCAGTTCTTTGGGGGCTCCCGGGGAGCTGTTTTTT.

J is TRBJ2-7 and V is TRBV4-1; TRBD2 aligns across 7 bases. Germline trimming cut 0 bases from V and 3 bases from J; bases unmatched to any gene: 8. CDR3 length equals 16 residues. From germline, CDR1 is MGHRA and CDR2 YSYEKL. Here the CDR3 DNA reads TGCGCCAGCAGCCAAGATGCACGGGAGGAGCACTACGAGCAGTACTTC. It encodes CASSQDAREEHYEQYF.

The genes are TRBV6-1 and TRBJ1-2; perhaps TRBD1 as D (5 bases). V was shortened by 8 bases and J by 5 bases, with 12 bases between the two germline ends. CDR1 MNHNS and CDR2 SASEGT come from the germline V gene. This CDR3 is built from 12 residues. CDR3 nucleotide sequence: TGTGCCAGCTCAATAGACAGATATGGCTACACCTTC. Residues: CASSIDRYGYTF.

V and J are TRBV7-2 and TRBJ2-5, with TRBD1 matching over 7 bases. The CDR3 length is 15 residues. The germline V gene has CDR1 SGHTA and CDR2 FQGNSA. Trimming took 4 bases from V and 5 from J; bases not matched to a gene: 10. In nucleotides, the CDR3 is TGTGCCAGCAGCTCGCCCTCCGACAGGGTTGAGACCCAGTACTTC. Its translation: CASSSPSDRVETQYF.

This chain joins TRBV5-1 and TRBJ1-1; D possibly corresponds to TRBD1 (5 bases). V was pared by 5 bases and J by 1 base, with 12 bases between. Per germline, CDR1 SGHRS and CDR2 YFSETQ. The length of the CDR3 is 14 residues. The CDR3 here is CASRKTTGNTEAFF. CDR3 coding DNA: TGCGCCAGCAGGAAAACTACAGGGAACACTGAAGCTTTCTTT.

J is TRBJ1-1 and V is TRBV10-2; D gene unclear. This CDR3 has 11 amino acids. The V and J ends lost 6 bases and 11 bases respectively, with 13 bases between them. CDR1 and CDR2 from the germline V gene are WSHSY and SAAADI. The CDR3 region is CASRTDMMAFF. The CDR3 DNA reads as TGCGCCAGCAGAACAGACATGATGGCTTTCTTT.

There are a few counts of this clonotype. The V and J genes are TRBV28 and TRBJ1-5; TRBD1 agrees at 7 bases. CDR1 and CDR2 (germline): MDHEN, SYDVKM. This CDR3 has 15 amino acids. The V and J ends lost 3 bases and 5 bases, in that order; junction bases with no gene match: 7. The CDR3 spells CASSFSDRPDQPQHF. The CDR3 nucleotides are TGTGCCAGCAGTTTCTCGGACAGGCCGGATCAGCCCCAGCATTTT.

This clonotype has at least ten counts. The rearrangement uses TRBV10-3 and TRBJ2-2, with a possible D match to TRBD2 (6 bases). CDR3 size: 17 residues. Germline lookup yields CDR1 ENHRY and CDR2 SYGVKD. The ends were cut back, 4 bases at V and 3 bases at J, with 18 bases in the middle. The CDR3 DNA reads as TGTGCCATCAGTGTTTCCCTGGGGACTTCTCACACCGGGGAGCTGTTTTTT. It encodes CAISVSLGTSHTGELFF.

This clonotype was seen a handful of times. The DNA for the CDR3 is TGTGCCAGCAGTGTCGTCAGGGAGTCCGAGCAGTACTTC. Its protein is CASSVVRESEQYF. The rearrangement uses TRBV6-1 and TRBJ2-7; either TRBD1 or TRBD2 may fit D (5 bases each). The CDR3 length is 13 residues. Germline V gives CDR1 MNHNS, CDR2 SASEGT. Trimming shortened V by 4 bases and J by 6 bases, and 13 bases separated the two germline ends.

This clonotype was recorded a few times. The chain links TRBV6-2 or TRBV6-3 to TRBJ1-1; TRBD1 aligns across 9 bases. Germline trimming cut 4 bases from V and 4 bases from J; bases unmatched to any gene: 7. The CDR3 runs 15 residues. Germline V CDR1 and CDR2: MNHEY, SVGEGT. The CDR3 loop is CASSSIGTGTTEAFF. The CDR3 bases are TGTGCCAGCAGTTCAATCGGGACAGGGACCACTGAAGCTTTCTTT.

The CDR3 loop is CASSPRDRGESGELFF. The CDR3 DNA sequence: TGCGCCAGCAGCCCCCGGGACCGTGGGGAATCCGGGGAGCTGTTTTTT. V gene TRBV5-1 combines with J gene TRBJ2-2; D tentatively reads TRBD1 or TRBD2 (5 bases each). V lost 4 bases, J lost 6 bases, and 19 bases lay in between. Germline V gene lookup returns CDR1 SGHRS and CDR2 YFSETQ. The CDR3 is made up of 16 amino acids.

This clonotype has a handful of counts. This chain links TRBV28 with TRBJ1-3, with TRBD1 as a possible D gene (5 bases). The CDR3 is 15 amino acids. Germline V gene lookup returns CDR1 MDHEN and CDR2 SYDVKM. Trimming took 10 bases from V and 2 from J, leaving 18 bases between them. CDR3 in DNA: TGTGCCATCCCCACCCCGGGGGGGACTGGAAACACCATATATTTT. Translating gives CAIPTPGGTGNTIYF.

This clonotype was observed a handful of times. This chain's CDR3 is CASLSTLLSSYNEQFF. CDR3 DNA: TGTGCCAGCCTCTCCACCCTCCTAAGCTCCTACAATGAGCAGTTCTTC. The chain couples TRBV7-9 to TRBJ2-1; D gene ambiguous. The CDR3 spans 16 residues. Germline lookup yields CDR1 SEHNR and CDR2 FQNEAQ (reference sequence). V gave up 8 bases and J gave up 0 bases, with 17 bases separating them.

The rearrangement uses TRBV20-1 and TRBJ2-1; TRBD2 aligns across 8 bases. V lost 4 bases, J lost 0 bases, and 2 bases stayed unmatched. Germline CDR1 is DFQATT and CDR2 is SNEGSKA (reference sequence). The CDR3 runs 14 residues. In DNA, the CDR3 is TGCAGTGCTAAGCGGGGGCCCTCCTACAATGAGCAGTTCTTC. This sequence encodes CSAKRGPSYNEQFF.

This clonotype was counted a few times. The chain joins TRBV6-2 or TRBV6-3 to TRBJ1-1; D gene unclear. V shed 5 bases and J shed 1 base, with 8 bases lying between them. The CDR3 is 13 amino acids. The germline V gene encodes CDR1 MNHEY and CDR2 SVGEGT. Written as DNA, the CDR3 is TGTGCCAGCAGTGACAAGTGGAACACTGAAGCTTTCTTT. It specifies CASSDKWNTEAFF.

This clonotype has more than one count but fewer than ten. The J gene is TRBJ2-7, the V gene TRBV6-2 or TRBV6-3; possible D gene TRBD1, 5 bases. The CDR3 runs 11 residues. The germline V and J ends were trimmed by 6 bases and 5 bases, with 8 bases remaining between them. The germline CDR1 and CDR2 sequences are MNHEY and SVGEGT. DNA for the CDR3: TGTGCCAGCAGGGGGCACGACGAGCAGTACTTC. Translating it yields CASRGHDEQYF.

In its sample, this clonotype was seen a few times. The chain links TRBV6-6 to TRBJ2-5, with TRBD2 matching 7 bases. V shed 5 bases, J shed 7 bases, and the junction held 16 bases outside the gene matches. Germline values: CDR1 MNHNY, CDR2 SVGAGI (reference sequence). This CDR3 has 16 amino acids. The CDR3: CASSPHSEGREGTQYF. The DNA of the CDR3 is TGTGCCAGCAGTCCCCATAGCGAGGGGAGGGAGGGGACCCAGTACTTC.

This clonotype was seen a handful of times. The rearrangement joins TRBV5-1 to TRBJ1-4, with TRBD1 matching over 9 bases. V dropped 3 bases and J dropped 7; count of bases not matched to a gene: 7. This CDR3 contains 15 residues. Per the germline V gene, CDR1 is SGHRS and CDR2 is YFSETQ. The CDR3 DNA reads TGCGCCAGCAGCTCGGTGGGACAGGGCGGTGAAAAACTGTTTTTT. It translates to CASSSVGQGGEKLFF.

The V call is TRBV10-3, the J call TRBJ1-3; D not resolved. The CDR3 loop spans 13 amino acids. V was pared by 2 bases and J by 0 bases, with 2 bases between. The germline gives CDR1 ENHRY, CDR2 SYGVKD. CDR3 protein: CAISESSGNTIYF. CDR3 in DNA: TGTGCCATCAGTGAGAGCTCTGGAAACACCATATATTTT.